This T cell receptor beta chain was identified in a study of blood T cell repertoires in COVID-19. The germline gives CDR1 MNHNS, CDR2 SASEGT. With 5 bases removed from V and 3 bases from J, the gap between germline ends came to 9 bases. CDR3 size: 13 residues. Authors' methods: Reference gene primers were amplified, and this amplification served to estimate nucleated cell counts. TCRdb's table, derived via immunoSEQ multiplex PCR, lists solely in-frame clones and lacks some. V, J and clone size were drawn from that table, and D and trimming were deduced from the DNA. The sample contains under 90,000 clones, around nine tenths of which appear only once.

The receptor was isolated from a man aged 65 to 85 with active or convalescent COVID-19. The rearrangement joins TRBV6-1 to TRBJ2-3, with a weak D call TRBD2 (6 bases). The material sequenced was peripheral blood. The DNA of the CDR3 is TGTGCCAGCAGTCCCCGGGGGACAGATACGCAGTATTTT. Translation gives CASSPRGTDTQYF.